This is a list of T cell receptor beta chains from one sample in a study of cytomegalovirus exposure and HLA in healthy donors. Here immunoSEQ multiplex PCR was the method, and the copy in TCRdb shows in-frame clones only, minus some. The table has about 130,000 clones, more than 60% seen once. The specimen sequenced was PBMCs. All receptors derive from a woman aged 40 to 55 in good health and CMV-seropositive. Both conserved end residues are part of each CDR3. Clone size is not always given. Where it is, it says once, few, many or a class for expanded clones.

V: TRBV7-2
size: -
CDR3: CASSSGTGTGYEQYF

V: TRBV28
size: -
CDR3: CASSLYGTKQETQYF

V: TRBV25-1
size: -
CDR3: CASRPQGLGSGNTIYF

V: TRBV9
size: -
CDR3: CASSVAAYGYTF

V: TRBV6-6
size: -
CDR3: CASTSRDVGGREQFF

V: TRBV6-1
size: -
CDR3: CASSEGRLGAFF

V: TRBV7-2
size: -
CDR3: CASSLDGQGVNEQFF

V: TRBV4-2
size: -
CDR3: CASSQTPSGGSTDTQYF

V: TRBV5-1
size: once
CDR3: CASSSGQNNEKLFF

V: TRBV27
size: -
CDR3: CASSFTGSRGGYNEQFF

V: TRBV29-1
size: -
CDR3: CSVAGQGVVTGELFF

V: TRBV7-2
size: -
CDR3: CASSYTGGSPYNEQFF

V: TRBV5-1
size: -
CDR3: CASSLGSGSSGANVLTF

V: TRBV7-2
size: -
CDR3: CASSEEWTEGNTIYF

V: TRBV15
size: -
CDR3: CATSSDIGGKGNTEAFF